This TCR beta chain appears in the sequencing data of a study of blood T cell repertoires in COVID-19. Study background: The study drew acute and convalescent COVID-19 samples from the United States, Italy and Spain. The cDNA or gDNA used as material had been derived from T cells, B-cell-depleted T cells, or PBMCs.

Original processing methods: Counts of nucleated cells, estimated from reference gene primer amplification, were obtained. TCRdb keeps only in-frame clones here, not all; method: immunoSEQ multiplex PCR. That table supplies the V and J calls and clone size; D and trimming were determined from the DNA. The sample records about 270,000 clones, around nine tenths being singletons. Germline V gene data show CDR1 as SGHRS and CDR2 as YFSETQ. With V trimmed by 9 bases and J by 6 bases, 4 bases remained unmatched. CDR3 length: 11 residues. V is TRBV5-1 and J is TRBJ2-3, with 7 bases that match TRBD1. The sequenced material came from peripheral blood. This sequence was found in a woman aged 55-70 years who had recovered from COVID-19. The CDR3 DNA reads as TGCGCCACTCGGGGACAGGATACGCAGTATTTT. It specifies CATRGQDTQYF.